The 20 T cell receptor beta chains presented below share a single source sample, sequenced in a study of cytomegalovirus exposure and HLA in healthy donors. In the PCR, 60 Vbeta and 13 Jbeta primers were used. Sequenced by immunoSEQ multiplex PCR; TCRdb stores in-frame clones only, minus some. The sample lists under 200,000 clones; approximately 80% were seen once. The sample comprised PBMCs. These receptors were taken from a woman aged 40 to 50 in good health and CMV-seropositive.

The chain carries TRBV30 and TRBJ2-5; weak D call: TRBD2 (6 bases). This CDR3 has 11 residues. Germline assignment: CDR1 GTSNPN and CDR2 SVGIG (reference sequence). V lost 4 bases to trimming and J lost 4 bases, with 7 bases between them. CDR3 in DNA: TGTGCCTGGAAACTAGCAGAGACCCAGTACTTC. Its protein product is CAWKLAETQYF.

CDR3 loop: CASSLEPSGSPTSYNEQFF. The CDR3 DNA sequence: TGCGCCAGCAGCTTGGAACCTAGCGGGAGTCCCACTTCCTACAATGAGCAGTTCTTC. V is TRBV5-1 and J is TRBJ2-1; 10 bases line up with TRBD2. Trimming took 0 bases from V and 1 from J; bases not matched to a gene: 10. There are 19 residues in the CDR3. The V gene's germline CDR1 is SGHRS and CDR2 YFSETQ.

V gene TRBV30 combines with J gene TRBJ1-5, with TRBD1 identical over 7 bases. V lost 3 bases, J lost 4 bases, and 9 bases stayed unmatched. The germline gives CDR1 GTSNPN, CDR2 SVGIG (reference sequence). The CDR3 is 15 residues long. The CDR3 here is CAWSGTGAGNQPQHF. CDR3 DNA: TGTGCCTGGAGCGGCACAGGGGCTGGGAATCAGCCCCAGCATTTT.

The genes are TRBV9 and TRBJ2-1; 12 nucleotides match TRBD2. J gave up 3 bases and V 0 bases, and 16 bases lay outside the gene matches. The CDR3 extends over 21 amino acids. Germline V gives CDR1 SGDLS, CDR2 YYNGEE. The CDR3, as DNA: TGTGCCAGCAGCGTAGCTACAACTAGCGGGGGGCGTTATGCAATCTACAATGAGCAGTTCTTC. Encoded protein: CASSVATTSGGRYAIYNEQFF.

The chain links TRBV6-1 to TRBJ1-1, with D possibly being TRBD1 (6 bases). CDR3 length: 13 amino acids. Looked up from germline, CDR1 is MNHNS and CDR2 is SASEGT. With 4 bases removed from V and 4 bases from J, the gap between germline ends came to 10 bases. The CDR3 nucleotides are TGTGCCAGCAGTGGCGGGGGGGCCACTGAAGCTTTCTTT. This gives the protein CASSGGGATEAFF.

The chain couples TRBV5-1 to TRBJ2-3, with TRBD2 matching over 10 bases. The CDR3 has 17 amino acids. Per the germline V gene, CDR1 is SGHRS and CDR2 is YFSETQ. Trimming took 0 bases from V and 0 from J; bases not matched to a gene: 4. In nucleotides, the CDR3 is TGCGCCAGCAGCTTGGGGACTAGCGGAGGGAGCACAGATACGCAGTATTTT. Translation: CASSLGTSGGSTDTQYF.

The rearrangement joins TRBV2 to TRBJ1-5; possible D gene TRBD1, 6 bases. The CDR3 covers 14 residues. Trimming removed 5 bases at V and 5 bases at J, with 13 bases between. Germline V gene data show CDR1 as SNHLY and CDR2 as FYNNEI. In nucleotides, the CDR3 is TGTGCCAGCAGTCTACAGGGTATGGATCAGCCCCAGCATTTT. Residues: CASSLQGMDQPQHF.

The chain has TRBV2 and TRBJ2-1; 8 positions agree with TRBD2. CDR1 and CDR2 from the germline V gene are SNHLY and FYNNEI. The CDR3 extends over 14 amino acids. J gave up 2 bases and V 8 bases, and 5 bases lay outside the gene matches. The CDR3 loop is CASCTSGAYNEQFF. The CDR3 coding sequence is TGTGCCAGCTGCACTAGCGGTGCCTACAATGAGCAGTTCTTC.

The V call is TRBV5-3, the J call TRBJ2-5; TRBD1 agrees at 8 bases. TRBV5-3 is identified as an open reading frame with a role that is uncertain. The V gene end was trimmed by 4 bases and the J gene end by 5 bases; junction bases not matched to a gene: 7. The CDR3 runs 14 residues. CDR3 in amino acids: CARSRGQEFETQYF. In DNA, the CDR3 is TGTGCCAGAAGCAGGGGACAGGAGTTTGAGACCCAGTACTTC.

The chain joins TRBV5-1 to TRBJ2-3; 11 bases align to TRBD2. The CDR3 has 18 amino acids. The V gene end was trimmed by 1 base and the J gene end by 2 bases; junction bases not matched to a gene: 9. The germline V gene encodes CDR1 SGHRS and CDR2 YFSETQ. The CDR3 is CASSLIPLAGGPTDTQYF. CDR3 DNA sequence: TGCGCCAGCAGCTTGATCCCCTTAGCGGGGGGGCCCACAGATACGCAGTATTTT. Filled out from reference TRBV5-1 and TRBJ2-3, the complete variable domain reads KAGVTQTPRYLIKTRGQQVTLSCSPISGHRSVSWYQQTPGQGLQFLFEYFSETQRNKGNFPGRFSGRQFSNSRSEMNVSTLELGDSALYLCASSLIPLAGGPTDTQYFGPGTRLTVL.

DNA for the CDR3: TGTGCCAGCAGAGAGACAGGAAACACTGAAGCTTTCTTT. Residues: CASRETGNTEAFF. This chain joins TRBV6-1 and TRBJ1-1; D might be TRBD1 (6 bases). There are 13 residues in the CDR3. Trimming took off 6 bases at V and 2 bases at J, with 10 bases between the two ends. Germline lookup yields CDR1 MNHNS and CDR2 SASEGT.

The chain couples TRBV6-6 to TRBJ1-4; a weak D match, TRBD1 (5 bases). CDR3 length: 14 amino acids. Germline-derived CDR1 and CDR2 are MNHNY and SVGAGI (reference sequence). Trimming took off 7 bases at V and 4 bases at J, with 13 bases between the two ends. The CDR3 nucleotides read TGTGCCAGCATCCCGGCGGGGCGTAATGAAAAACTGTTTTTT. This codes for CASIPAGRNEKLFF.

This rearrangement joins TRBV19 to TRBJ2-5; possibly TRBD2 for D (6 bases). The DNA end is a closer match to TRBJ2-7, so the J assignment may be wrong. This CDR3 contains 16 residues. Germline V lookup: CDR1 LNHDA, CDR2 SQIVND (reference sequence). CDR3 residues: CASNEGGDAPYDEQYF. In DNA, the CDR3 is TGTGCCAGTAACGAGGGCGGGGATGCTCCCTACGACGAGCAGTACTTC.

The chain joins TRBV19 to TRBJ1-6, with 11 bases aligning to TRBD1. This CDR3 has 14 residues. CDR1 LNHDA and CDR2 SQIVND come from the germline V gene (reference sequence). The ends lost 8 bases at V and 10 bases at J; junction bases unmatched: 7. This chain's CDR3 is CASSHGQGASPLHF. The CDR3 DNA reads TGTGCCAGTTCACACGGACAGGGGGCATCACCCCTCCACTTT.

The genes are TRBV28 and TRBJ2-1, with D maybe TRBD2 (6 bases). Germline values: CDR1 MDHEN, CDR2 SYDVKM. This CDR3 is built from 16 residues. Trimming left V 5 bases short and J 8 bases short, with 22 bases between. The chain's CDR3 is CASSTPSTFKRDEQFF. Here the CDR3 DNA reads TGTGCCAGCAGTACCCCATCTACCTTTAAGCGGGATGAGCAGTTCTTC.

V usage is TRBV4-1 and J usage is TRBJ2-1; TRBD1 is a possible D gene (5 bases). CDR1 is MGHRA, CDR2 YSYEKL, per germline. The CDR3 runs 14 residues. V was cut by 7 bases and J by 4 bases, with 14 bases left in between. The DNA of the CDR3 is TGCGCCAGCAAGGTAGGGGTCAATTACAATGAGCAGTTCTTC. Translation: CASKVGVNYNEQFF.

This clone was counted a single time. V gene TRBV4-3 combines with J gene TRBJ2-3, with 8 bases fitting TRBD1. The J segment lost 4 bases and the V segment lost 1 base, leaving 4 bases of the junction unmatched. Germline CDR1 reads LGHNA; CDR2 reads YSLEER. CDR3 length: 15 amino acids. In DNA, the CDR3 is TGCGCCAGCAGCCAAGTCGGACAGGGCGCAGATACGCAGTATTTT. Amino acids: CASSQVGQGADTQYF.

The CDR3 is CASSVGGGAPTDTQYF. In DNA, the CDR3 is TGTGCCAGCAGCGTAGGAGGGGGGGCCCCCACAGATACGCAGTATTTT. This sequence joins TRBV9 and TRBJ2-3, with D maybe TRBD2 (7 bases). The CDR3 has 16 amino acids. CDR1 and CDR2 from the germline V gene are SGDLS and YYNGEE. V lost 0 bases, J lost 2 bases, and 13 bases lay in between. Looking up the rest from reference TRBV9 and TRBJ2-3 gives the full variable domain: DSGVTQTPKHLITATGQRVTLRCSPRSGDLSVYWYQQSLDQGLQFLIQYYNGEERAKGNILERFSAQQFPDLHSELNLSSLELGDSALYFCASSVGGGAPTDTQYFGPGTRLTVL.

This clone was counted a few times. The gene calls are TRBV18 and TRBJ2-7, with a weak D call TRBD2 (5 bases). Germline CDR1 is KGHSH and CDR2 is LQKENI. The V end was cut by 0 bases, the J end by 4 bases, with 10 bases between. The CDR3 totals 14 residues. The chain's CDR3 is CASSPPLALYEQYF. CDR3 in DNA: TGTGCCAGCTCACCACCGTTAGCGCTGTACGAGCAGTACTTC.

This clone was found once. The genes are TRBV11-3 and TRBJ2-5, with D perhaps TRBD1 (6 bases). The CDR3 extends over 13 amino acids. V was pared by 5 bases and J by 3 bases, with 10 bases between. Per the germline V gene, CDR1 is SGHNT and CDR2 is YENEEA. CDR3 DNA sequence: TGTGCCAGCAGCGTAACAGGGAAAGAGACCCAGTACTTC. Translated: CASSVTGKETQYF.